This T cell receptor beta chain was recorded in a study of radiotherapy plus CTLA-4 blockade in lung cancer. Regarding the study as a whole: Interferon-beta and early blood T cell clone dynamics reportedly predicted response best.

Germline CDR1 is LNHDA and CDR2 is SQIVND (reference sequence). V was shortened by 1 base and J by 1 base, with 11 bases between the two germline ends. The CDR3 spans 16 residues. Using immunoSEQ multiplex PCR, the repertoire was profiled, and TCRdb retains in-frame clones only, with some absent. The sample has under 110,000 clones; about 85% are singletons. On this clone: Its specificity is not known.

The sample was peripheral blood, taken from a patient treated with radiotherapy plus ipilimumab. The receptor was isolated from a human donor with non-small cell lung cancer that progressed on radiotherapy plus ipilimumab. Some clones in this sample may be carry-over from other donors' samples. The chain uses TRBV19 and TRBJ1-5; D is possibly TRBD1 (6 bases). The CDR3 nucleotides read TGTGCCAGTAGTATAGGGGGGGGCGGAAGCAATCAGCCCCAGCATTTT. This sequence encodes CASSIGGGGSNQPQHF.